The 27 T cell receptor beta chains below were found in one sample sequenced in a study of cytomegalovirus exposure and HLA in healthy donors. Vbeta (60) and Jbeta (13) primers were used in the PCR. The assay was immunoSEQ multiplex PCR, and TCRdb's table has in-frame clones only and misses some. The top ten hold around 0.24% of the sample, which has approximately 200,000 clones, roughly 80% seen once. What was sequenced was PBMCs. The source of these receptors is a boy younger than 18 in good health and CMV-seronegative.

Written as DNA, the CDR3 is TGTGCTAGTGGTTTGGCGGTAACAGGGGGCGCACAAAATGAGCAGTTCTTC. Its translation: CASGLAVTGGAQNEQFF. This chain joins TRBV12-5 and TRBJ2-1; 9 nucleotides agree with TRBD1. The V gene end was trimmed by 1 base and the J gene end by 7 bases; junction bases not matched to a gene: 11. Germline CDR1 and CDR2: LGHNT and FRNRAP. This CDR3 is 17 amino acids long.

The rearrangement joins TRBV6-6 to TRBJ1-3; 9 nucleotides agree with TRBD1. CDR3 length: 16 residues. The V segment lost 2 bases and the J segment 4 bases; nucleotides outside the gene matches: 6. Germline loops: CDR1 MNHNY, CDR2 SVGAGI (reference sequence). As DNA, the CDR3 is TGTGCCAGCAGTTACGGGGGACAGGGCCCAGGAAACACCATATATTTT. It is translated as CASSYGGQGPGNTIYF.

In regard to this clone: The identical CDR3 is also encoded by other nucleotide sequences in the sample. This rearrangement joins TRBV27 to TRBJ2-1; D may be TRBD2 (6 bases). Germline lookup yields CDR1 MNHEY and CDR2 SMNVEV (reference sequence). Trimming removed 4 bases from V and 0 bases from J, with 7 bases in between. CDR3 length: 14 amino acids. CDR3 DNA sequence: TGTGCCAGCAGTTCCGGGGGCTCCTACAATGAGCAGTTCTTC. This codes for CASSSGGSYNEQFF.

The chain employs TRBV27 and TRBJ1-1, with 7 nucleotides matching TRBD1. The CDR3 sequence is 14 residues long. CDR1 is MNHEY, CDR2 SMNVEV, per germline (reference sequence). The ends lost 5 bases at V and 3 bases at J; junction bases unmatched: 6. The CDR3 nucleotides read TGTGCCAGCAGTATACAGGGGAGTGACACTGAAGCTTTCTTT. Its protein is CASSIQGSDTEAFF.

The chain links TRBV13 to TRBJ2-7; D possibly corresponds to TRBD1 (6 bases). V gave up 6 bases and J gave up 1 base, with 13 bases separating them. The CDR3 extends over 14 amino acids. Germline CDR1 and CDR2: PRHDT and FYEKMQ (reference sequence). The CDR3 protein is CASRRTAPSYEQYF. The CDR3 DNA follows: TGTGCCAGCAGACGGACAGCCCCTTCCTACGAGCAGTACTTC.

The sample holds one count of this clone. The chain couples TRBV18 to TRBJ2-3, with 11 bases that match TRBD2. The CDR3 totals 17 residues. Losses at the gene ends were 3 bases for V and 3 bases for J; bases not matched to a gene: 8. The germline V gene has CDR1 KGHSH and CDR2 LQKENI. The CDR3 region has the DNA TGTGCCAGCTCACCTACTAGCGGGAGTTATAAAACAGATACGCAGTATTTT. It translates to CASSPTSGSYKTDTQYF.

This chain connects TRBV7-8 to TRBJ1-5; 7 bases map to TRBD1. The CDR3 consists of 16 residues. The V gene's germline CDR1 is SGHVS and CDR2 FQNEAQ. V was clipped by 3 bases and J by 4 bases; unmatched bases: 9. Here the CDR3 reads CASSFGRGRGNQPQHF. The DNA for the CDR3 is TGTGCCAGCAGCTTTGGAAGGGGCAGGGGGAATCAGCCCCAGCATTTT.

The chain employs TRBV5-1 and TRBJ1-6; D may be TRBD1 (6 bases). Germline CDR1 is SGHRS and CDR2 is YFSETQ. The CDR3 totals 14 residues. The ends were cut back, 2 bases at V and 11 bases at J, with 14 bases in the middle. CDR3 nucleotide sequence: TGCGCCAGCAGCTTCACCAGGGGTATGGCACCCCTCCACTTT. This encodes CASSFTRGMAPLHF.

The chain recombines TRBV4-2 with TRBJ2-7, with 8 bases identical to TRBD1. The germline V gene has CDR1 LGHNA and CDR2 YNFKEQ. CDR3 length: 16 amino acids. V shed 2 bases, J shed 3 bases, and the junction held 9 bases outside the gene matches. The DNA for the CDR3 is TGTGCCAGCAGCCAATCCCTCGCAGGGGGCGTCTACGAGCAGTACTTC. Translating gives CASSQSLAGGVYEQYF.

This chain joins TRBV5-1 and TRBJ2-1, with 8 bases matching TRBD2. Per the germline V gene, CDR1 is SGHRS and CDR2 is YFSETQ. The CDR3 extends over 15 amino acids. Unmatched junction bases numbered 7, after V lost 0 bases and J lost 8 bases. The DNA for the CDR3 is TGCGCCAGCAGCTTGGAAGCGGGGGCTTTGGATGAGCAGTTCTTC. Its protein is CASSLEAGALDEQFF. The full variable domain, completed using reference TRBV5-1 and TRBJ2-1, is KAGVTQTPRYLIKTRGQQVTLSCSPISGHRSVSWYQQTPGQGLQFLFEYFSETQRNKGNFPGRFSGRQFSNSRSEMNVSTLELGDSALYLCASSLEAGALDEQFFGPGTRLTVL.

The chain has TRBV7-9 and TRBJ2-5; 15 positions match TRBD2. The V segment lost 3 bases and the J segment 0 bases; nucleotides outside the gene matches: 8. Germline-derived CDR1 and CDR2 are SEHNR and FQNEAQ (reference sequence). This CDR3 has 19 residues. The CDR3 loop is CASSFDWTSGRGYQETQYF. The CDR3 bases are TGTGCCAGCAGCTTTGATTGGACTAGCGGGAGGGGGTACCAAGAGACCCAGTACTTC.

The V gene is TRBV2, the J gene TRBJ2-7, with D tentatively TRBD1 (6 bases). This CDR3 has 14 amino acids. Trimming left V 7 bases short and J 3 bases short, with 16 bases between. Looked up from germline, CDR1 is SNHLY and CDR2 is FYNNEI. CDR3 DNA sequence: TGTGCCAGCAAGGGCTACAGGGAAAACTACGAGCAGTACTTC. This translates into CASKGYRENYEQYF. The variable domain in full, completed from reference TRBV2 and TRBJ2-7, reads EPEVTQTPSHQVTQMGQEVILRCVPISNHLYFYWYRQILGQKVEFLVSFYNNEISEKSEIFDDQFSVERPDGSNFTLKIRSTKLEDSAMYFCASKGYRENYEQYFGPGTRLTVT.

The V gene is TRBV19, the J gene TRBJ1-1, with TRBD1 matching 9 bases. V lost 8 bases and J lost 4; bases outside the gene matches: 14. Germline V gene sequence: CDR1 LNHDA, CDR2 SQIVND (reference sequence). This CDR3 contains 16 residues. The CDR3: CASRPGQGLGGTEAFF. CDR3 sequence (DNA): TGTGCCAGTCGACCGGGACAGGGACTGGGTGGCACTGAAGCTTTCTTT.

The rearrangement joins TRBV27 to TRBJ2-3; D not resolved. The V and J ends lost 0 bases and 1 base respectively, with 8 bases between them. Germline V gene lookup returns CDR1 MNHEY and CDR2 SMNVEV (reference sequence). The CDR3 runs 15 residues. The CDR3 DNA follows: TGTGCCAGCAGTTTATCCTCCCAGGGCACAGATACGCAGTATTTT. Translation: CASSLSSQGTDTQYF.

This clone was counted between two and nine times. V usage is TRBV5-1 and J usage is TRBJ2-2, with TRBD1 matching over 7 bases. This CDR3 is built from 14 residues. Germline CDR1 reads SGHRS; CDR2 reads YFSETQ. With 4 bases clipped from V and 5 bases from J, the junction kept 5 bases outside the gene matches. The CDR3: CASSVGQLTGELFF. The CDR3 DNA reads as TGCGCCAGCAGCGTGGGACAGTTAACCGGGGAGCTGTTTTTT.

V gene TRBV5-8 combines with J gene TRBJ1-4; a weak D match, TRBD1 (5 bases). The germline V gene encodes CDR1 SGHTS and CDR2 YDEGEE. The CDR3 consists of 14 residues. V lost 3 bases to trimming and J lost 8 bases, with 14 bases between them. CDR3 loop: CASSSHDRGEKLFF. The CDR3 nucleotides are TGTGCCAGCAGCTCCCACGACAGAGGCGAAAAACTGTTTTTT.

In the case of this clone: This CDR3 is missing its conserved last phenylalanine or tryptophan, likely due to a read error. CDR3 sequence reads: CASSQGSSTVGAFL. As DNA, the CDR3 is TGCGCCAGCAGCCAAGGAAGCTCGACAGTTGGAGCTTTCCTT. The gene calls are TRBV4-1 and TRBJ1-1, with D maybe TRBD1 (5 bases). This CDR3 is built from 14 residues. Germline V gives CDR1 MGHRA, CDR2 YSYEKL. Trimming removed 1 base at V and 10 bases at J, with 16 bases between.

The chain carries TRBV19 and TRBJ2-7; 10 nucleotides match TRBD1. J gave up 3 bases and V 5 bases, and 4 bases lay outside the gene matches. Germline assignment: CDR1 LNHDA and CDR2 SQIVND (reference sequence). The CDR3 has 14 residues. CDR3 amino acids: CASSGGQGIYEQYF. As DNA, the CDR3 is TGTGCCAGTAGTGGGGGACAGGGGATCTACGAGCAGTACTTC. The full variable domain, in which reference TRBV19 and TRBJ2-7 provide the parts outside the CDR3, is DGGITQSPKYLFRKEGQNVTLSCEQNLNHDAMYWYRQDPGQGLRLIYYSQIVNDFQKGDIAEGYSVSREKKESFPLTVTSAQKNPTAFYLCASSGGQGIYEQYFGPGTRLTVT.

The CDR3 sequence: CASSSWGGVYEQYF. CDR3 nucleotides: TGTGCCAGCAGCTCTTGGGGGGGCGTCTACGAGCAGTACTTC. This sequence joins TRBV9 and TRBJ2-7, with D possibly TRBD2 on 7 matching bases. The CDR3 extends over 14 amino acids. The germline V and J ends were trimmed by 4 bases and 3 bases, with 14 bases remaining between them. CDR1 SGDLS and CDR2 YYNGEE come from the germline V gene.

This chain joins TRBV28 and TRBJ2-4; the match to TRBD2 covers 9 bases. The trim removed 7 bases at V and 12 bases at J, leaving 16 bases unmatched. Looked up from germline, CDR1 is MDHEN and CDR2 is SYDVKM. This CDR3 comprises 15 residues. DNA for the CDR3: TGTGCCAGCACCGGCCCGGGACTAGCCGTCCCGAATCAGTACTTC. This encodes CASTGPGLAVPNQYF.

This clone was recorded a few times. V gene TRBV2 combines with J gene TRBJ1-6; 9 bases line up with TRBD1. This CDR3 has 12 amino acids. Trimming cost V 9 bases and J 7 bases; bases outside gene matches: 1. The germline gives CDR1 SNHLY, CDR2 FYNNEI. CDR3 nucleotides: TGTGCCAGTGGACAGGGGAATTCACCCCTCCACTTT. Protein product: CASGQGNSPLHF.

The chain joins TRBV5-4 to TRBJ2-7; 10 bases line up with TRBD1. The CDR3 contains 14 residues. V shed 4 bases, J shed 6 bases, and the junction held 7 bases outside the gene matches. Per germline, CDR1 SGHNT and CDR2 YYREEE (reference sequence). CDR3 nucleotides: TGTGCCAGCAGCAACCCGGGACAGGGGTCCGAGCAGTACTTC. This encodes CASSNPGQGSEQYF.

The V gene is TRBV18, the J gene TRBJ2-5, with 8 bases fitting TRBD1. Germline-derived CDR1 and CDR2 are KGHSH and LQKENI. The V and J ends lost 4 bases and 0 bases, in that order; junction bases with no gene match: 10. CDR3 size: 17 residues. The CDR3 reads CASSRSTGALYQETQYF. The CDR3 DNA sequence: TGTGCCAGCTCACGTTCGACAGGGGCCCTTTACCAAGAGACCCAGTACTTC.

This chain joins TRBV10-1 and TRBJ1-5; the D is unclear. This CDR3 region has 19 residues. Germline V gives CDR1 WNHNN, CDR2 SYGVQD (reference sequence). V lost 6 bases to trimming and J lost 0 bases, with 24 bases between them. Here the CDR3 reads CASREKRHSRPPSNQPQHF. CDR3 in DNA: TGCGCCAGCAGAGAGAAGCGGCATTCTAGACCTCCTAGCAATCAGCCCCAGCATTTT.

The chain combines TRBV5-1 with TRBJ1-1; TRBD1 matches at 8 bases. Looked up from germline, CDR1 is SGHRS and CDR2 is YFSETQ. Losses at the gene ends were 5 bases for V and 4 bases for J; bases not matched to a gene: 10. This CDR3 contains 15 residues. CDR3 protein: CASSLNQGAGTEAFF. CDR3 nucleotide sequence: TGCGCCAGCAGTTTAAACCAGGGGGCTGGCACTGAAGCTTTCTTT.

This clone has more than one count but fewer than ten. The rearrangement uses TRBV5-6 and TRBJ1-1, with D possibly matching TRBD1 (5 bases). The CDR3 totals 12 residues. Trimming stripped 4 bases from V and 10 bases from J, with 14 bases between. CDR1 is SGHDT and CDR2 is YYEEEE in the germline V gene. CDR3 amino acids: CASSLSGARAFF. The CDR3 bases are TGTGCCAGCAGCCTCAGCGGGGCGCGAGCTTTCTTT.

The chain recombines TRBV15 with TRBJ1-5; 7 bases are shared with TRBD1. The trim removed 5 bases at V and 5 bases at J, leaving 3 bases unmatched. Per germline, CDR1 LNHNV and CDR2 YYDKDF (reference sequence). The CDR3 totals 13 residues. CDR3: CATSDGQDQPQHF. CDR3 nucleotides: TGTGCCACCAGCGATGGACAGGATCAGCCCCAGCATTTT.